The 29 T cell receptor beta chains below come from one sample, sequenced in a study of T cell changes during pregnancy in multiple sclerosis. The table came from immunoSEQ multiplex PCR; TCRdb's copy has only in-frame clones and leaves some out. Among under 15,000 clones listed, around 86% were seen once. The input for sequencing was CD8+ T cells from peripheral blood mononuclear cells, taken in the second trimester of pregnancy. These TCRs come from a female donor in good health, enrolled as a control in a pregnancy study.

This clone was observed once. The chain recombines TRBV27 with TRBJ2-2; 7 bases match TRBD1. V dropped 5 bases and J dropped 6; count of bases not matched to a gene: 21. Germline V gene sequence: CDR1 MNHEY, CDR2 SMNVEV (reference sequence). The CDR3 runs 19 residues. The CDR3 protein is CASSLPTGRPGSPPGELFF. The CDR3 nucleotides are TGTGCCAGCAGTCTCCCGACAGGGCGTCCGGGATCTCCACCCGGGGAGCTGTTTTTT.

The chain recombines TRBV6-4 with TRBJ2-2; D might be TRBD2 (5 bases). The length of the CDR3 is 14 residues. Germline V gene data show CDR1 as MRHNA and CDR2 as SNTAGT. V lost 0 bases, J lost 6 bases, and 8 bases lay in between. This chain's CDR3 is CASSDSGAPGELFF. The CDR3 region has the DNA TGTGCCAGCAGTGACTCGGGAGCGCCCGGGGAGCTGTTTTTT.

This chain uses TRBV13 with TRBJ2-1, with D perhaps TRBD2 (6 bases). Trimming removed 5 bases from V and 10 bases from J, with 15 bases in between. The CDR3 extends over 13 amino acids. From germline, CDR1 is PRHDT and CDR2 FYEKMQ (reference sequence). In DNA, the CDR3 is TGTGCCAGCAGCCTTGGGAGGAGCGACGAGCAGTTCTTC. Protein product: CASSLGRSDEQFF.

This clone was detected once. CDR3 DNA: TGTGCCAGCAGTGACTACAGATCCTACGAGCAGTACTTC. The encoded protein is CASSDYRSYEQYF. The chain employs TRBV2 and TRBJ2-7; no clear D. Germline V gives CDR1 SNHLY, CDR2 FYNNEI. The V gene lost 3 bases and the J gene lost 1 base, with 7 bases spanning the gap. This CDR3 contains 13 residues.

The genes are TRBV30 and TRBJ2-7; possible D gene TRBD1, 5 bases. V lost 2 bases, J lost 4 bases, and 9 bases lay in between. The germline gives CDR1 GTSNPN, CDR2 SVGIG (reference sequence). CDR3 length: 12 residues. The CDR3 sequence: CAWSSQGYEQYF. Written as DNA, the CDR3 is TGTGCCTGGAGTTCCCAGGGATACGAGCAGTACTTC.

V and J are TRBV7-2 and TRBJ2-3, with 13 bases matching TRBD2. The germline CDR1 and CDR2 sequences are SGHTA and FQGNSA. The V gene end was trimmed by 6 bases and the J gene end by 5 bases; junction bases not matched to a gene: 2. The CDR3 is made up of 14 amino acids. CDR3 DNA: TGTGCCAGCAGACTAGCGGGAGGGGGAGATACGCAGTATTTT. As protein: CASRLAGGGDTQYF.

The chain employs TRBV29-1 and TRBJ2-2; 13 bases agree with TRBD2. Losses at the gene ends were 5 bases for V and 7 bases for J; bases not matched to a gene: 7. This CDR3 contains 15 residues. Germline CDR1 reads SQVTM; CDR2 reads ANQGSEA. CDR3 nucleotides: TGCAGCGTTAGCAGACTAGCGGGGGGCCACGGGGAGCTGTTTTTT. It encodes CSVSRLAGGHGELFF.

The chain combines TRBV2 with TRBJ2-1, with 8 bases identical to TRBD2. V dropped 8 bases and J dropped 0; count of bases not matched to a gene: 9. Per the germline V gene, CDR1 is SNHLY and CDR2 is FYNNEI. The CDR3 loop spans 16 amino acids. The CDR3 coding sequence is TGTGCCAGCCCCGGGGGGGCCTCGAGCTCCTACAATGAGCAGTTCTTC. This translates into CASPGGASSSYNEQFF.

The chain has TRBV5-6 and TRBJ1-3, with D possibly TRBD1 on 5 matching bases. Between the trimmed V and J ends, which lost 2 bases and 0 bases, there was a span of 18 bases. This CDR3 comprises 18 residues. CDR1 and CDR2 (germline): SGHDT, YYEEEE. CDR3 in DNA: TGTGCCAGCAGCTTATCGACAGTCCGCCCTTTCTCTGGAAACACCATATATTTT. Translating gives CASSLSTVRPFSGNTIYF.

This rearrangement joins TRBV4-3 to TRBJ1-1, with TRBD1 matching 7 bases. This CDR3 contains 15 residues. Germline V gene data show CDR1 as LGHNA and CDR2 as YSLEER. With V trimmed by 0 bases and J by 2 bases, 3 bases remained unmatched. CDR3 DNA sequence: TGCGCCAGCAGCCAAGATACAGGGGAAAACACTGAAGCTTTCTTT. The encoded protein is CASSQDTGENTEAFF.

This clone was seen more than once but under ten times. V is TRBV27 and J is TRBJ1-5; possibly TRBD1 for D (5 bases). From germline, CDR1 is MNHEY and CDR2 SMNVEV (reference sequence). The CDR3 covers 11 residues. Deletions cut 4 bases from V and 11 bases from J, with 9 bases between. The CDR3 loop is CASSSEGAQHF. In nucleotides, the CDR3 is TGTGCCAGCAGTTCGGAAGGGGCCCAGCATTTT.

The chain uses TRBV10-1 and TRBJ1-2; TRBD1 is a possible D gene (6 bases). CDR3 length: 13 residues. Germline lookup yields CDR1 WNHNN and CDR2 SYGVQD (reference sequence). V was trimmed by 9 bases and J by 1 base, leaving 12 bases between them. CDR3 loop: CASRDKNNYGYTF. CDR3 in DNA: TGCGCCAGTAGGGACAAAAATAACTATGGCTACACCTTC.

The chain couples TRBV13 to TRBJ2-1, with 13 nucleotides matching TRBD2. V lost 5 bases, J lost 4 bases, and 5 bases stayed unmatched. The length of the CDR3 is 16 residues. Germline lookup yields CDR1 PRHDT and CDR2 FYEKMQ (reference sequence). The CDR3 DNA reads TGTGCCAGCAGCCCCTGGACTAGCGGGGGTTACAATGAGCAGTTCTTC. Protein product: CASSPWTSGGYNEQFF.

This chain links TRBV2 with TRBJ2-7, with a tentative D call TRBD1 (6 bases). Trimming took off 3 bases at V and 5 bases at J, with 20 bases between the two ends. The germline V gene has CDR1 SNHLY and CDR2 FYNNEI. The CDR3 totals 16 residues. The CDR3 loop reads CASSDPKTGGLDEQYF. The DNA of the CDR3 is TGTGCCAGCAGTGACCCAAAGACAGGCGGATTAGACGAGCAGTACTTC. The full variable domain, completed using reference TRBV2 and TRBJ2-7, is EPEVTQTPSHQVTQMGQEVILRCVPISNHLYFYWYRQILGQKVEFLVSFYNNEISEKSEIFDDQFSVERPDGSNFTLKIRSTKLEDSAMYFCASSDPKTGGLDEQYFGPGTRLTVT.

The CDR3 DNA is TGTGCCAGCAGCTTGGGGCTAGCGGGCAGCACAGATACGCAGTATTTT. Protein product: CASSLGLAGSTDTQYF. The chain joins TRBV11-2 to TRBJ2-3, with 8 positions matching TRBD2. The CDR3 is made up of 16 amino acids. With V trimmed by 3 bases and J by 0 bases, 5 bases remained unmatched. Germline V CDR1 and CDR2: SGHAT, FQNNGV.

This clone was seen a handful of times. The rearrangement uses TRBV28 and TRBJ2-7, with a possible D match to TRBD1 (6 bases). Deletions cut 2 bases from V and 6 bases from J, with 11 bases between. Per germline, CDR1 MDHEN and CDR2 SYDVKM. This CDR3 is built from 13 residues. CDR3 residues: CASSLSRDTEQYF. CDR3 sequence (DNA): TGTGCCAGCAGTTTAAGCAGGGACACCGAGCAGTACTTC.

The gene calls are TRBV6-4 and TRBJ1-1, with D hard to call. V dropped 6 bases and J dropped 2 bases, with 10 bases sitting between them. Germline lookup yields CDR1 MRHNA and CDR2 SNTAGT. This CDR3 has 13 residues. CDR3 DNA: TGTGCCAGCAGCGGCCAGGCAAACACTGAAGCTTTCTTT. Translated: CASSGQANTEAFF.

The V and J genes are TRBV19 and TRBJ2-5, with 8 nucleotides matching TRBD2. V was clipped by 4 bases and J by 6 bases; unmatched bases: 7. This CDR3 comprises 14 residues. In germline, CDR1 is LNHDA, CDR2 SQIVND (reference sequence). The CDR3 is CASSSSGSGKTQYF. For the CDR3, the DNA is TGTGCCAGTAGTAGCTCGGGTAGCGGGAAGACCCAGTACTTC.

This clone showed up just once. The chain carries TRBV27 and TRBJ2-3, with TRBD2 as a possible D gene (6 bases). Trimming cost V 0 bases and J 1 base, with 11 bases left between them. The germline V gene has CDR1 MNHEY and CDR2 SMNVEV (reference sequence). This CDR3 region has 16 residues. The DNA of the CDR3 is TGTGCCAGCAGTTTATCAGGCGGGATTGGCACAGATACGCAGTATTTT. It encodes CASSLSGGIGTDTQYF.

DNA of the CDR3: TGTGCCAGCAGCAGCGTGGGAGATACGCAGTATTTT. It codes for CASSSVGDTQYF. The chain joins TRBV14 to TRBJ2-3; D uncertain. V lost 5 bases and J 5 bases, leaving 8 bases between the germline ends. Germline loops: CDR1 SGHDN, CDR2 FVKESK. There are 12 residues in the CDR3.

The chain links TRBV6-4 to TRBJ2-1; D gene ambiguous. The V gene lost 2 bases and the J gene lost 8 bases, with 10 bases spanning the gap. CDR1 is MRHNA, CDR2 SNTAGT, per germline. The CDR3 runs to 13 residues. CDR3 loop: CASSDAGEDEQFF. CDR3 in DNA: TGTGCCAGCAGTGACGCCGGCGAGGATGAGCAGTTCTTC.

This clone was recorded once. The chain has TRBV2 and TRBJ2-3; 7 bases agree with TRBD1. Trimming at V came to 0 bases and at J to 1 base, leaving 7 bases not matched to a gene. The CDR3 sequence is 17 residues long. Germline-derived CDR1 and CDR2 are SNHLY and FYNNEI. DNA of the CDR3: TGTGCCAGCAGTGAAGCGTGGACAGGTCTGGGCACAGATACGCAGTATTTT. This gives the protein CASSEAWTGLGTDTQYF.

The rearrangement links TRBV7-9 to TRBJ1-1; D unresolved. V lost 4 bases and J lost 0, with 18 bases in between. The CDR3 is made up of 17 amino acids. Per the germline V gene, CDR1 is SEHNR and CDR2 is FQNEAQ (reference sequence). Here the CDR3 reads CASSSLEGGSMNTEAFF. The CDR3 DNA reads as TGTGCCAGCAGCTCCCTAGAGGGCGGGTCTATGAACACTGAAGCTTTCTTT.

This clone has a single count. The chain recombines TRBV27 with TRBJ1-1; D is perhaps TRBD1 (6 bases). CDR1 is MNHEY and CDR2 is SMNVEV in the germline V gene (reference sequence). The CDR3 contains 14 residues. Between the trimmed V and J ends, which lost 8 bases and 0 bases, there was a span of 13 bases. The CDR3 DNA follows: TGTGCCAGCGGATCGGGACAATTGAACACTGAAGCTTTCTTT. Translating it yields CASGSGQLNTEAFF.

The chain carries TRBV23-1 and TRBJ2-1; TRBD2 matches at 15 bases. TRBV23-1 counts as an open reading frame of uncertain function. The CDR3 length is 20 residues. Unmatched junction bases numbered 6, after V lost 0 bases and J lost 0 bases. CDR3 DNA: TGCGCCAGCAGTCAATCGGGACTAGCGGGAGGCCCCACCTCCTACAATGAGCAGTTCTTC. Translation: CASSQSGLAGGPTSYNEQFF.

The chain joins TRBV27 to TRBJ1-5; tentative D call: TRBD1 (6 bases). V dropped 1 base and J dropped 4 bases, with 11 bases sitting between them. Looked up from germline, CDR1 is MNHEY and CDR2 is SMNVEV (reference sequence). The CDR3 is 15 amino acids. The chain's CDR3 is CASSLYTGTNQPQHF. DNA of the CDR3: TGTGCCAGCAGTTTATATACAGGGACAAATCAGCCCCAGCATTTT.

The chain has TRBV27 and TRBJ2-1; D is unclear. Per germline, CDR1 MNHEY and CDR2 SMNVEV (reference sequence). V was cut by 4 bases and J by 8 bases, with 9 bases left in between. This CDR3 has 12 residues. The CDR3 DNA follows: TGTGCCAGCAGTTCACGACTTCATGAGCAGTTCTTC. The encoded protein is CASSSRLHEQFF.

V is TRBV9 and J is TRBJ2-7, with 7 bases matching TRBD1. CDR1 is SGDLS, CDR2 YYNGEE, per germline. The CDR3 is 14 amino acids. The V gene end was trimmed by 0 bases and the J gene end by 1 base; junction bases not matched to a gene: 1. CDR3 sequence (DNA): TGTGCCAGCAGCGTAGGGGGACAGTCCTACGAGCAGTACTTC. It specifies CASSVGGQSYEQYF.

The rearrangement links TRBV6-1 to TRBJ2-1; D perhaps matches TRBD2 (6 bases). Germline-derived CDR1 and CDR2 are MNHNS and SASEGT. The CDR3 extends over 15 amino acids. Trimming cost V 1 base and J 2 bases, with 9 bases left between them. CDR3 DNA: TGTGCCAGCAGTGAAGGGGGAGGTACCTACAATGAGCAGTTCTTC. Amino acids: CASSEGGGTYNEQFF.